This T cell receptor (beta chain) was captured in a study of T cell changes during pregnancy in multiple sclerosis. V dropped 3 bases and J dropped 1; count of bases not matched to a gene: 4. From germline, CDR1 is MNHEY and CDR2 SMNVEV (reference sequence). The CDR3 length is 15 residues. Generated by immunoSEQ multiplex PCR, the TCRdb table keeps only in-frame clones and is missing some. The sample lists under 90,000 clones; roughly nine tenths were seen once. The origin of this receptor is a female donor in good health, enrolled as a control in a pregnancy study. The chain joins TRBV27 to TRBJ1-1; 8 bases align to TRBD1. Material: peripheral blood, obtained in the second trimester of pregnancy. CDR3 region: CASSFQGTGNTEAFF. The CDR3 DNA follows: TGTGCCAGCAGTTTTCAAGGGACAGGGAACACTGAAGCTTTCTTT.